These T cell receptor beta chains were read from a single sample in a study of cytomegalovirus exposure and HLA in healthy donors. TCRdb's table, derived via immunoSEQ multiplex PCR, lists solely in-frame clones and lacks some. The sample consists of about 190,000 clones, roughly 73% of them appearing once. The source material was PBMCs. These receptor sequences come from a woman aged 25-40 years in good health and CMV-seronegative. CDR3s include the opening cysteine and the closing phenylalanine or tryptophan. The order of the fields is CDR3 protein, J gene, D gene, V gene. D genes are given only for firm matches.

CDR3: CAISESPGQGDYGYTF
J: TRBJ1-2
D: TRBD1
V: TRBV10-3

CDR3: CASRLVHWDTRNEQFF
J: TRBJ2-1
D: NA
V: TRBV19

CDR3: CASSLMTGSADTQYF
J: TRBJ2-3
D: NA
V: TRBV27

CDR3: CASSPGLAGSRETQYF
J: TRBJ2-5
D: TRBD2
V: TRBV10-1

CDR3: CASRSGQGEYEQYF
J: TRBJ2-7
D: TRBD1
V: TRBV6-5

CDR3: CASSLMAGASTDTQYF
J: TRBJ2-3
D: NA
V: TRBV7-3

CDR3: CAWSRRLAGDGNEQFF
J: TRBJ2-1
D: TRBD2
V: TRBV30

CDR3: CAWGSRIYGYTF
J: TRBJ1-2
D: NA
V: TRBV30

CDR3: CASSIARGRMEKLFF
J: TRBJ1-4
D: TRBD1
V: TRBV19

CDR3: CASSIYRDSNQPQHF
J: TRBJ1-5
D: NA
V: TRBV19

CDR3: CASSLTSGVTDTQYF
J: TRBJ2-3
D: TRBD2
V: TRBV7-6

CDR3: CALRSGRGTDTQYF
J: TRBJ2-3
D: TRBD2
V: TRBV30

CDR3: CASSGTRGQGMAFF
J: TRBJ1-1
D: TRBD1
V: TRBV6-1

CDR3: CASSDSGGRSYEQYF
J: TRBJ2-7
D: TRBD2
V: TRBV6-4

CDR3: CASRMEGIQRDTEAFF
J: TRBJ1-1
D: NA
V: TRBV19

CDR3: CASKWTSLTGGWRTEAFF
J: TRBJ1-1
D: TRBD1
V: TRBV19

CDR3: CASSRLTGGTNQPQHF
J: TRBJ1-5
D: TRBD1
V: TRBV4-1